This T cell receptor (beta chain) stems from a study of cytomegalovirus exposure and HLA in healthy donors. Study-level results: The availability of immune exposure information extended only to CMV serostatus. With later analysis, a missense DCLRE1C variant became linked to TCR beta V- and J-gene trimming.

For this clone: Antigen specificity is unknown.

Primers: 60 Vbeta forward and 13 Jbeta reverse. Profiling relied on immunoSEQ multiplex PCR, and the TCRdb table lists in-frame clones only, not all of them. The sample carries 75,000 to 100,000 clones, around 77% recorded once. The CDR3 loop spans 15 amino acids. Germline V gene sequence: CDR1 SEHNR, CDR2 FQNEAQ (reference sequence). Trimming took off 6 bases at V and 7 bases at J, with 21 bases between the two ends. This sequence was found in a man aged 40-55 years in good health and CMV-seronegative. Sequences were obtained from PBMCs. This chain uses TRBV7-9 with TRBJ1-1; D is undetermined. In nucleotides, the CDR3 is TGTGCCAGCAGTTCCCTGAGTGAAAAAGCTTTTGAAGCTTTCTTT. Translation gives CASSSLSEKAFEAFF.